The rows below give T cell receptor beta chains drawn from one sample of a study of post-analysis software for immune sequencing data. Using its own MiXCR run on the PCR reads, TCRdb lists one record per CDR3 protein. The sample yields 350,000 to 450,000 distinct CDR3 sequences, less than 40% seen once. Specimen: blood. Receptors originate from a girl aged 5-17 years with multiple sclerosis. The CDR3 runs from the conserved cysteine through the conserved F or W. The D gene is left open where the match is weak. Only some rows state a clone size, as once, few, many or a class for expanded clones.

TRBJ2-3,-,-,TRBV7-2,CASSVRKPSTDTQYF,TGTGCCAGCAGCGTGAGAAAACCTAGCACAGATACGCAGTATTTT
TRBJ2-5,-,-,TRBV12-3/TRBV12-4,CASSAFQGRETQYF,TGTGCCAGCAGTGCCTTCCAGGGGAGGGAGACCCAGTACTTC
TRBJ2-7,many,-,TRBV11-2,CASSLGQRYEQYF,TGTGCCAGCAGCTTGGGGCAGAGGTACGAGCAGTACTTC
TRBJ2-3,few,-,TRBV7-2,CASKVGGSDTQYF,TGTGCCAGCAAGGTGGGGGGTTCGGATACGCAGTATTTT
TRBJ1-4,-,-,TRBV20-1,CSAAGQNEKLFF,TGCAGTGCTGCGGGGCAGAATGAAAAACTGTTTTTT
TRBJ1-1,-,TRBD1,TRBV14,CASSQDMGQGNTEAFF,TGTGCCAGCAGCCAAGATATGGGACAGGGGAATACTGAAGCTTTCTTT
TRBJ1-5,-,-,TRBV28,CASSRGVWGGNQPQHF,TGTGCCAGCAGCCGGGGGGTTTGGGGGGGCAATCAGCCCCAGCATTTT
TRBJ1-5,-,-,TRBV5-1,CASSLGGEHNQPQHF,TGCGCCAGCAGCTTGGGTGGCGAACACAATCAGCCCCAGCATTTT
TRBJ1-2,once,-,TRBV28,CASSTPDSFYGYTF,TGTGCCAGCAGTACCCCCGACAGTTTCTATGGCTACACCTTC
TRBJ2-1,-,TRBD2,TRBV4-1,CASSQESGAGGHNEQFF,TGCGCCAGCAGCCAAGAAAGTGGGGCGGGGGGGCACAATGAGCAGTTCTTC
TRBJ2-1,-,-,TRBV20-1,CSARPLGTTYNEQFF,TGCAGTGCTAGACCCCTGGGAACGACCTACAATGAGCAGTTCTTC
TRBJ2-5,-,-,TRBV27,CASSPPRQETQYF,TGTGCCAGCAGCCCCCCACGCCAAGAGACCCAGTACTTC
TRBJ2-5,-,TRBD1,TRBV20-1,CSASRTGLRGEQYF,TGCAGTGCTAGTCGGACAGGGCTTCGCGGGGAGCAGTACTTC
TRBJ1-2,few,TRBD1,TRBV7-9,CASSLGDSANYGYTF,TGTGCCAGCAGCTTAGGGGACAGTGCTAACTATGGCTACACCTTC
TRBJ1-1,few,-,TRBV2,CASRASPTDAFF,TGTGCCAGCAGAGCAAGTCCGACGGATGCTTTCTTT
TRBJ2-6,-,-,TRBV20-1,CSARVTSGANVLTF,TGCAGTGCCCGAGTGACCTCTGGGGCCAACGTCCTGACTTTC
TRBJ2-3,-,-,TRBV12-3/TRBV12-4,CASTWTTDTQYF,TGTGCCAGCACCTGGACCACAGATACGCAGTATTTT
TRBJ1-1,-,TRBD1,TRBV4-1,CASSQQMDRGGYEAFF,TGCGCCAGCAGCCAACAAATGGACAGGGGGGGCTATGAAGCTTTCTTT
TRBJ1-4,few,TRBD1,TRBV12-3/TRBV12-4,CASSLRQGSEKLFF,TGTGCCAGCAGTTTACGACAGGGGAGTGAAAAACTGTTTTTT
TRBJ2-7,few,-,TRBV7-9,CASSIGGPYVEQYF,TGTGCCAGCAGCATCGGGGGCCCCTATGTCGAGCAGTACTTC
TRBJ2-7,-,-,TRBV19,CASSMSRAHEQYF,TGTGCCAGTAGTATGAGCAGGGCCCACGAGCAGTACTTC
TRBJ1-5,-,TRBD1,TRBV25-1,CARWTGRPYSNQPQHF,TGTGCCAGATGGACAGGCCGACCCTATAGCAATCAGCCCCAGCATTTT
TRBJ2-1,-,-,TRBV4-1,CASSQDPRVGEQFF,TGCGCCAGCAGCCAAGATCCACGGGTCGGTGAGCAGTTCTTC